This T cell receptor (beta chain) was captured by sequencing in a study of T cell responses to AZD1222 COVID-19 vaccine. Findings and caveats of the study: None of the repertoires were sampled until the peak T cell response had passed. White British people made up most donors, females outnumbered males, and clonal diversity was possibly underestimated. Just a handful of people given AZD1222 tested seropositive at baseline.

On this clone itself: Its specificity is unknown.

CDR3 size: 13 residues. Per germline, CDR1 KGHSH and CDR2 LQKENI. Trimming stripped 1 base from V and 8 bases from J, with 11 bases between. TCRdb's copy holds only in-frame clones and misses some; the assay was immunoSEQ multiplex PCR. The sample comprises approximately 150,000 clones, approximately 90% of which are singletons, and about 3.8% rests with the top ten. The origin of this receptor is an adult who received the AZD1222 COVID-19 vaccine. The rearrangement links TRBV18 to TRBJ1-1; D gene unclear. The material was peripheral blood, obtained 28 days after the second AZD1222 dose. The CDR3 reads CASSPHSTAEAFF. The CDR3 DNA reads as TGTGCCAGCTCACCACATAGTACGGCCGAAGCTTTCTTT.